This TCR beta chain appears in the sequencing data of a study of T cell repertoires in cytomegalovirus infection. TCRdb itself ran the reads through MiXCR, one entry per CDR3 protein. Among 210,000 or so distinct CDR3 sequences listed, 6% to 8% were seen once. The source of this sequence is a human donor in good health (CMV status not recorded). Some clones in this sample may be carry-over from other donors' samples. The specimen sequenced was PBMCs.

The CDR3 DNA sequence: TGTGCCAGCAGTTTCGGTCAGGGGTTCTCCTACGAGCAGTACTTC. Translated, it gives CASSFGQGFSYEQYF. The chain links TRBV12-3 or TRBV12-4 to TRBJ2-7, with D maybe TRBD1 (6 bases). The length of the CDR3 is 15 residues. V dropped 3 bases and J dropped 0 bases, with 12 bases sitting between them.